The 23 T cell receptor beta chains given below trace back to one sample, sequenced in a study of identical twins. TCRdb re-called the 5' RACE reads with MiXCR, one entry per CDR3 protein. The sample contains approximately 700,000 distinct CDR3 sequences, around 6% of which appear only once. Source material: naive T cells sorted from blood. The receptors shown here come from a man aged 18 to 30 in good health.

The chain combines TRBV29-1 with TRBJ1-5, with D perhaps matching TRBD1 (5 bases). Trimming shortened V by 8 bases and J by 5 bases, and 10 bases separated the two germline ends. From germline, CDR1 is SQVTM and CDR2 ANQGSEA. This CDR3 has 11 amino acids. The CDR3 sequence: CSLGGDQPQHF. CDR3 DNA sequence: TGCAGCCTTGGGGGGGATCAGCCCCAGCATTTT.

The chain uses TRBV6-2 or TRBV6-3 and TRBJ2-3, with TRBD2 matching 14 bases. CDR3 length equals 19 residues. CDR1 and CDR2 (germline): MNHEY, SVGEGT. Trimming took 0 bases from V and 4 from J; bases not matched to a gene: 9. The CDR3 coding sequence is TGTGCCAGCAGTTACTCGGGACTAGCGGGAGAATCGTCCCCAGATACGCAGTATTTT. It translates to CASSYSGLAGESSPDTQYF.

This clonotype was seen more than once but under ten times. This sequence joins TRBV7-9 and TRBJ2-5, with a tentative D call TRBD2 (5 bases). The ends were cut back, 2 bases at V and 0 bases at J, with 7 bases in the middle. Germline V CDR1 and CDR2: SEHNR, FQNEAQ (reference sequence). This CDR3 spans 14 amino acids. The CDR3 nucleotides are TGTGCCAGCAGCTTATCGGGGTACCAAGAGACCCAGTACTTC. Amino acids: CASSLSGYQETQYF.

This clonotype was counted ten times or more. The chain couples TRBV5-1 to TRBJ2-1, with D perhaps TRBD2 (7 bases). The germline V gene encodes CDR1 SGHRS and CDR2 YFSETQ. This CDR3 has 15 residues. The ends were cut back, 0 bases at V and 9 bases at J, with 16 bases in the middle. This CDR3 is CASSLVGQGGGEQFF. The CDR3 DNA follows: TGCGCCAGCAGCTTGGTGGGTCAGGGAGGGGGTGAGCAGTTCTTC.

This clonotype was counted at least ten times. The chain couples TRBV24-1 to TRBJ1-1; TRBD1 aligns across 7 bases. V lost 2 bases to trimming and J lost 5 bases; unmatched junction nucleotides: 7. The CDR3 sequence is 15 residues long. Germline V lookup: CDR1 KGHDR, CDR2 SFDVKD. CDR3 residues: CATSDSQQGITEAFF. The CDR3 nucleotides are TGTGCCACCAGTGATTCTCAACAGGGGATAACTGAAGCTTTCTTT.

This clonotype was recorded a few times. This chain joins TRBV12-3 or TRBV12-4 and TRBJ2-3; no firm D call. The ends were cut back, 3 bases at V and 6 bases at J, with 10 bases in the middle. The CDR3 runs 13 residues. The CDR3 here is CASSFPLEDTQYF. The CDR3 region has the DNA TGTGCCAGCAGTTTCCCCCTAGAGGATACGCAGTATTTT.

This clonotype has just a few counts. The V call is TRBV6-1, the J call TRBJ2-5; D unclear. Germline CDR1 reads MNHNS; CDR2 reads SASEGT. Trimming took off 6 bases at V and 4 bases at J, with 12 bases between the two ends. There are 13 residues in the CDR3. CDR3 protein: CASSEIPGETQYF. In nucleotides, the CDR3 is TGTGCCAGCAGCGAGATCCCGGGAGAGACCCAGTACTTC.

This clonotype was picked up many times. This sequence joins TRBV5-1 and TRBJ1-4; D perhaps matches TRBD1 (5 bases). CDR3 length: 13 residues. Germline V gene data show CDR1 as SGHRS and CDR2 as YFSETQ. V was trimmed by 4 bases and J by 7 bases, leaving 11 bases between them. CDR3 nucleotide sequence: TGCGCCAGCAGCGCAGGGAGGAGTGAAAAACTGTTTTTT. Translating gives CASSAGRSEKLFF.

The sample holds a few counts of this clonotype. This chain joins TRBV5-6 and TRBJ2-3, with D possibly TRBD1 on 7 matching bases. Germline V lookup: CDR1 SGHDT, CDR2 YYEEEE. V was trimmed by 3 bases and J by 6 bases, leaving 14 bases between them. The CDR3 extends over 14 amino acids. This CDR3 reads CASSSGGGSDTQYF. The CDR3 region has the DNA TGTGCCAGCAGCTCCGGAGGGGGCTCGGATACGCAGTATTTT.

This clonotype showed up just a few times. The chain links TRBV20-1 to TRBJ1-5; D remains ambiguous. V gave up 3 bases and J gave up 0 bases, with 9 bases separating them. CDR1 and CDR2 (germline): DFQATT, SNEGSKA (reference sequence). The CDR3 has 14 amino acids. The CDR3 DNA follows: TGCAGTGCTAGGACGGAATATAGCAATCAGCCCCAGCATTTT. Protein sequence: CSARTEYSNQPQHF.

Only a few counts were recorded for this clonotype. This chain links TRBV5-1 with TRBJ2-3, with D possibly being TRBD1 (5 bases). Trimming took off 3 bases at V and 6 bases at J, with 14 bases between the two ends. CDR3 length: 14 amino acids. CDR1 is SGHRS, CDR2 YFSETQ, per germline. CDR3 protein: CASSWTQTGDTQYF. DNA for the CDR3: TGCGCCAGCAGCTGGACACAAACAGGTGATACGCAGTATTTT. Complete variable domain (other parts from reference TRBV5-1 and TRBJ2-3): KAGVTQTPRYLIKTRGQQVTLSCSPISGHRSVSWYQQTPGQGLQFLFEYFSETQRNKGNFPGRFSGRQFSNSRSEMNVSTLELGDSALYLCASSWTQTGDTQYFGPGTRLTVL.

This chain connects TRBV5-1 to TRBJ2-1; possible D gene TRBD2, 5 bases. This CDR3 is built from 12 residues. Trimming removed 4 bases at V and 13 bases at J, with 15 bases between. Germline V gene lookup returns CDR1 SGHRS and CDR2 YFSETQ. For the CDR3, the DNA is TGCGCCAGCAGCGGCGAACCGGGATCTCAGTTCTTC. This codes for CASSGEPGSQFF. Using reference TRBV5-1 and TRBJ2-1 for the parts outside the CDR3, the full variable domain is KAGVTQTPRYLIKTRGQQVTLSCSPISGHRSVSWYQQTPGQGLQFLFEYFSETQRNKGNFPGRFSGRQFSNSRSEMNVSTLELGDSALYLCASSGEPGSQFFGPGTRLTVL.

The sample holds many counts of this clonotype. The rearrangement uses TRBV29-1 and TRBJ2-3; D is perhaps TRBD1 (6 bases). This CDR3 comprises 11 residues. The germline V gene encodes CDR1 SQVTM and CDR2 ANQGSEA. Trimming took off 8 bases at V and 4 bases at J, with 10 bases between the two ends. The CDR3 spells CSFGQPDTQYF. The CDR3, as DNA: TGCAGCTTCGGACAGCCAGATACGCAGTATTTT.

This clonotype was seen a few times. The rearrangement links TRBV27 to TRBJ2-2; TRBD2 might be the D (6 bases). Germline loops: CDR1 MNHEY, CDR2 SMNVEV (reference sequence). This CDR3 spans 15 amino acids. The ends were cut back, 3 bases at V and 7 bases at J, with 15 bases in the middle. The CDR3 DNA follows: TGTGCCAGCAGTTTGATCAAGGCGGGGATCGGGGAGCTGTTTTTT. Protein sequence: CASSLIKAGIGELFF.

The chain carries TRBV18 and TRBJ2-7, with 8 positions matching TRBD1. V trimming: 3 bases; J trimming: 7 bases; junction bases outside the gene matches: 5. CDR1 and CDR2 from the germline V gene are KGHSH and LQKENI. CDR3 length: 13 amino acids. CDR3 bases: TGTGCCAGCTCACCGTGGACAGGGCAGGAGCAGTACTTC. Translating gives CASSPWTGQEQYF.

This clonotype was counted many times. J is TRBJ2-7 and V is TRBV6-2 or TRBV6-3; a weak D match, TRBD2 (5 bases). The germline V gene has CDR1 MNHEY and CDR2 SVGEGT. V dropped 8 bases and J dropped 3 bases, with 11 bases sitting between them. The CDR3 is made up of 12 amino acids. The CDR3 region has the DNA TGTGCCAGCTCTCCAGCGGACTACGAGCAGTACGTC. It encodes CASSPADYEQYV.

This clonotype was seen repeatedly, ten times or more. The J gene is TRBJ1-2, the V gene TRBV4-2; a possible D gene is TRBD1 (6 bases). V lost 0 bases and J 5 bases, leaving 13 bases between the germline ends. This CDR3 region has 15 residues. The germline V gene has CDR1 LGHNA and CDR2 YNFKEQ. Here the CDR3 DNA reads TGTGCCAGCAGCCAAGAGGAGACAGGCAATTATGGCTACACCTTC. Amino acid sequence: CASSQEETGNYGYTF.

CDR3 DNA: TGTGCCAGCAGCTTGGGACCAGTGGGGATTAACACCGGGGAGCTGTTTTTT. Translating gives CASSLGPVGINTGELFF. This sequence joins TRBV5-5 and TRBJ2-2, with D unclear. Trimming left V 0 bases short and J 2 bases short, with 14 bases between. Germline CDR1 reads SGHKS; CDR2 reads YYEKEE (reference sequence). This CDR3 is built from 17 residues.

There are many counts of this clonotype. The chain employs TRBV27 and TRBJ2-1; D gene uncertain. V lost 6 bases, J lost 5 bases, and 8 bases lay in between. The germline gives CDR1 MNHEY, CDR2 SMNVEV (reference sequence). This CDR3 region has 12 residues. Here the CDR3 DNA reads TGTGCCAGCAGCAAACTACACAATGAGCAGTTCTTC. Translated: CASSKLHNEQFF.

This clonotype has a handful of counts. The chain links TRBV27 to TRBJ2-3; 11 bases fit TRBD2. Germline lookup yields CDR1 MNHEY and CDR2 SMNVEV (reference sequence). The CDR3 sequence is 17 residues long. J was trimmed by 3 bases and V by 4 bases; bases with no gene match: 9. The CDR3 bases are TGTGCCAGCAGTTCCGTACTAGCGGGAGTGGGTACAGATACGCAGTATTTT. Protein product: CASSSVLAGVGTDTQYF.

This clonotype was observed a handful of times. The V gene is TRBV29-1, the J gene TRBJ2-7, with D unresolved. Germline V CDR1 and CDR2: SQVTM, ANQGSEA. The CDR3 has 12 amino acids. V was clipped by 1 base and J by 3 bases, with 7 bases between them. The CDR3 region is CSVEVSIYEQYF. The CDR3 DNA sequence: TGCAGCGTTGAAGTCAGCATCTACGAGCAGTACTTC.

The CDR3 DNA sequence: TGCGCCAGCAGCTGGGCCGGGACAGCCTCCGAGCAGTACGTC. This encodes CASSWAGTASEQYV. The rearrangement joins TRBV5-1 to TRBJ2-7; TRBD1 aligns across 7 bases. Losses at the gene ends were 3 bases for V and 6 bases for J; bases not matched to a gene: 9. The CDR3 covers 14 residues. The V gene's germline CDR1 is SGHRS and CDR2 YFSETQ.

A few counts support this clonotype. The rearrangement links TRBV5-5 to TRBJ2-1; possible D gene TRBD2, 5 bases. V lost 4 bases, J lost 8 bases, and 19 bases lay in between. Germline-derived CDR1 and CDR2 are SGHKS and YYEKEE (reference sequence). The length of the CDR3 is 15 residues. In nucleotides, the CDR3 is TGTGCCAGCAGCACCCCCCTCGGGATGGCCCATGAGCAGTTCTTC. Its protein is CASSTPLGMAHEQFF. Together with reference TRBV5-5 and TRBJ2-1, the CDR3 gives the full variable domain: DAGVTQSPTHLIKTRGQQVTLRCSPISGHKSVSWYQQVLGQGPQFIFQYYEKEERGRGNFPDRFSARQFPNYSSELNVNALLLGDSALYLCASSTPLGMAHEQFFGPGTRLTVL.